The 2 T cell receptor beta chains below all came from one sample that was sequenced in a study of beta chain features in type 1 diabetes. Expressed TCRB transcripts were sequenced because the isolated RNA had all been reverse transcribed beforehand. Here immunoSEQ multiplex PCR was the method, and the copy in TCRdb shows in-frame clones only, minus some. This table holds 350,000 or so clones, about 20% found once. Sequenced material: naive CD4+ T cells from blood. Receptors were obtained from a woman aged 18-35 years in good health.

CDR3 in amino acids: CASSERGSTQYF. CDR3 DNA sequence: TGTGCCAGCAGTGAAAGGGGGTCCACGCAGTATTTT. The genes are TRBV2 and TRBJ2-3; maybe TRBD1 (6 bases). The germline CDR1 and CDR2 sequences are SNHLY and FYNNEI. The CDR3 runs to 12 residues. The V end was cut by 2 bases, the J end by 9 bases, with 9 bases between.

CDR3 DNA: TGTGCCTGGGACGTAAAGGACAGCTCCTACAATGAGCAGTTCTTC. Amino acids: CAWDVKDSSYNEQFF. The chain couples TRBV30 to TRBJ2-1, with D possibly being TRBD1 (6 bases). The CDR3 runs 15 residues. V was clipped by 5 bases and J by 0 bases, with 14 bases between them. Germline values: CDR1 GTSNPN, CDR2 SVGIG (reference sequence).